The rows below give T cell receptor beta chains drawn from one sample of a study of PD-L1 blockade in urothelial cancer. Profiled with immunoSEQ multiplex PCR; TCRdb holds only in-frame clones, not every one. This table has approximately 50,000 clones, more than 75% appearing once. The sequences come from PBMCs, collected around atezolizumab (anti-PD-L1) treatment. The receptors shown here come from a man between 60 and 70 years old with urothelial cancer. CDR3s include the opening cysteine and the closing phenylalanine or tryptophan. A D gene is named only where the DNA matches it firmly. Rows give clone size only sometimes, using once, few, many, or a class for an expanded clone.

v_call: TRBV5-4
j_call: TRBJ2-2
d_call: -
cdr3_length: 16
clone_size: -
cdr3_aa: CASSLLGARGTGELFF
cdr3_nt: TGTGCCAGCAGCTTGTTGGGGGCCCGAGGCACCGGGGAGCTGTTTTTT

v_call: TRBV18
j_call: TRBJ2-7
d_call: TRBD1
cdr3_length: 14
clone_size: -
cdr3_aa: CASSPPDRLYEQYF
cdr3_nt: TGTGCCAGCTCACCACCGGACAGGCTCTACGAGCAGTACTTC

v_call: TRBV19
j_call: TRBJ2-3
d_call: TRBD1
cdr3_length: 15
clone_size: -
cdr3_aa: CASSIPGTGSNTQYF
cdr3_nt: TGTGCCAGTAGTATTCCCGGGACAGGGTCTAATACGCAGTATTTT

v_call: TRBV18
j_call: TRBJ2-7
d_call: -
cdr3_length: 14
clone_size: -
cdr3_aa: CASSPDREIYEQYF
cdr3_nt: TGTGCCAGCTCACCGGACAGAGAGATTTACGAGCAGTACTTC

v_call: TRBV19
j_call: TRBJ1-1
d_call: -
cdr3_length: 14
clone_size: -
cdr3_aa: CASSIGQGNPEAFF
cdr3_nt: TGTGCCAGTAGTATCGGCCAGGGAAATCCTGAAGCTTTCTTT

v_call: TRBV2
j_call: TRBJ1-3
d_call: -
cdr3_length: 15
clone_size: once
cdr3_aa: CASSDNRNSGNTIYF
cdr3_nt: TGTGCCAGCAGTGACAACAGGAACTCGGGAAACACCATATATTTT

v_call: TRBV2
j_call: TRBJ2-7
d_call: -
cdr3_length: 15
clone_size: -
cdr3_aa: CASGIGGRSSYEQYF
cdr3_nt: TGTGCCAGCGGTATTGGCGGGCGGAGCTCCTACGAGCAGTACTTC

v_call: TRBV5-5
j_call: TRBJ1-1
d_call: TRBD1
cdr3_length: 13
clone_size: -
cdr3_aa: CASSLTGSPEAFF
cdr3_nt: TGTGCCAGCAGCCTGACAGGGTCCCCTGAAGCTTTCTTT

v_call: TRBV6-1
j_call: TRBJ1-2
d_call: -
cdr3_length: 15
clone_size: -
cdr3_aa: CASSETPGKGYGYTF
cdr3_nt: TGTGCCAGCAGTGAAACGCCAGGGAAGGGCTATGGCTACACCTTC

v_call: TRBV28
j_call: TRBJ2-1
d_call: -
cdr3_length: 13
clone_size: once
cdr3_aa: CASRPDPRDEQFF
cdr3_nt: TGTGCCAGCAGGCCGGACCCGAGGGATGAGCAGTTCTTC

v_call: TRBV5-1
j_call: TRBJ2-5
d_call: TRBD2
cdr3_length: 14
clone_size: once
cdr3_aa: CASMTSGTQETQYF
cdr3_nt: TGCGCCAGCATGACTAGCGGGACCCAAGAGACCCAGTACTTC

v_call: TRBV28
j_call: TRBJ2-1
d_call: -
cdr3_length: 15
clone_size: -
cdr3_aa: CASSSLGASNNEQFF
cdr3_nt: TGTGCCAGCAGTTCCTTGGGGGCCTCTAACAATGAGCAGTTCTTC

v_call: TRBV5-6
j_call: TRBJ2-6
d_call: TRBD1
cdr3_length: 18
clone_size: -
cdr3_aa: CASSLVGTGGSGANVLTF
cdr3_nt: TGTGCCAGCAGCTTGGTAGGGACAGGGGGCTCTGGGGCCAACGTCCTGACTTTC

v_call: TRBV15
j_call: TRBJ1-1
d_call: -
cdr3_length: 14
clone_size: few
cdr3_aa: CATSRDQGGSEAFF
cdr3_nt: TGTGCCACCAGCAGAGATCAGGGTGGGTCTGAAGCTTTCTTT

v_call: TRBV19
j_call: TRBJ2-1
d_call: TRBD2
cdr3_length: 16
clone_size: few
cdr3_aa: CASSLAGGARGGEQFF
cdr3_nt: TGTGCCAGTAGTCTAGCGGGGGGGGCCCGGGGCGGGGAGCAGTTCTTC

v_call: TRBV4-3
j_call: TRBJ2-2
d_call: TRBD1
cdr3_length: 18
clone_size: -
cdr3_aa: CASSQNSPGTGGTGELFF
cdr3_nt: TGCGCCAGCAGCCAAAACAGCCCCGGGACAGGGGGCACCGGGGAGCTGTTTTTT

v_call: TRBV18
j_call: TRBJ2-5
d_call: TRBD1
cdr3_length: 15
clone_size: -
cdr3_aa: CASSPGQGPFETQYF
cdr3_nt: TGTGCCAGCTCACCAGGACAGGGGCCCTTCGAGACCCAGTACTTC

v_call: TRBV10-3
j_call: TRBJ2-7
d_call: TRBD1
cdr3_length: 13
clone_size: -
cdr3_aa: CAISDEGQYEQYF
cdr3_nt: TGTGCCATCAGTGACGAGGGACAGTACGAGCAGTACTTC

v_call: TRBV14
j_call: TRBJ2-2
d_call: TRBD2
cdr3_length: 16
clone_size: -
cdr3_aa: CASSRASGRDTGELFF
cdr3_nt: TGTGCCAGCAGCCGGGCTAGCGGGAGGGACACCGGGGAGCTGTTTTTT

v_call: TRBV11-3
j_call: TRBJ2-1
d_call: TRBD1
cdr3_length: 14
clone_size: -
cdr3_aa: CASSLNGQGNEQFF
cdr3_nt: TGTGCCAGCAGCCTTAATGGACAGGGCAATGAGCAGTTCTTC